These 3 T cell receptor beta chains were sequenced from one sample in a study of beta chain features in type 1 diabetes. Expressed TCRB transcripts were sequenced after all isolated RNA was converted to cDNA. Profiling relied on immunoSEQ multiplex PCR, and the TCRdb table lists in-frame clones only, not all of them. The repertoire holds around 58,000 clones, with about three fifths as singletons. The sample was Tregs from blood. All receptors come from a woman aged 18 to 35 in good health.

The rearrangement joins TRBV11-3 to TRBJ1-5, with no clear D. Trimming took off 0 bases at V and 4 bases at J, with 10 bases between the two ends. CDR3 length: 15 amino acids. CDR1 is SGHNT, CDR2 YENEEA, per germline. For the CDR3, the DNA is TGTGCCAGCAGCTTAGATGGAACAGTGAATCAGCCCCAGCATTTT. Residues: CASSLDGTVNQPQHF.

The chain uses TRBV30 and TRBJ1-2, with 7 positions matching TRBD1. Germline CDR1 reads GTSNPN; CDR2 reads SVGIG (reference sequence). The CDR3 runs 15 residues. Germline trimming cut 5 bases from V and 4 bases from J; bases unmatched to any gene: 13. CDR3 bases: TGTGCCTGGGTCCCCCTCGGACAGGAAATCTATGGCTACACCTTC. It codes for CAWVPLGQEIYGYTF.

Only a few counts were recorded for this clone. The rearrangement links TRBV13 to TRBJ1-4, with D possibly being TRBD1 (6 bases). From germline, CDR1 is PRHDT and CDR2 FYEKMQ (reference sequence). V lost 6 bases, J lost 3 bases, and 20 bases lay in between. The CDR3 totals 17 residues. CDR3 amino acids: CASRRTSGVGANEKLFF. The CDR3 nucleotides read TGTGCCAGCAGACGAACCTCAGGGGTTGGGGCTAATGAAAAACTGTTTTTT.